This entry describes one T cell receptor beta chain. The data are from a study of T-cell reconstitution after alpha-beta-depleted transplantation in children. It was with unique molecular identifiers that the TCRbeta library was prepared. TCRdb fed the PCR reads into MiXCR, producing one record per CDR3 protein. The sample includes under 750,000 distinct CDR3 sequences, roughly 24% of them seen just once. The clonotype was recovered from a boy in the first two years of life who had a stem cell transplant for acute myeloid leukemia, so the T cells may come from the graft donor. The input for sequencing was PBMCs, mostly from graft donor cells, taken 360 days after TCRalphabeta/CD19-depleted stem cell transplant.

DNA of the CDR3: TGTGCCAGCAGCCCGGTGTACGGGGGACAAGAGACCCAGTACTTC. Its translation: CASSPVYGGQETQYF. V gene TRBV5-5 combines with J gene TRBJ2-5; D is possibly TRBD2 (6 bases). V lost 4 bases, J lost 2 bases, and 15 bases lay in between. This CDR3 region has 15 residues. Germline lookup yields CDR1 SGHKS and CDR2 YYEKEE (reference sequence).